The clone carrying this T cell receptor beta chain was recorded at least ten times. Its matching antigen is unknown. The data were obtained in a study of T-cell memory formation after mild COVID-19. Study observations and caveats: Cross-reactive memory appears to have joined, as suggested by some responding clones showing up in pre-infection memory.

V lost 5 bases and J lost 5; bases outside the gene matches: 8. Germline V gene sequence: CDR1 SQVTM, CDR2 ANQGSEA. CDR3 length: 14 amino acids. TCRdb reprocessed the 5' RACE reads via MiXCR and lists one record per CDR3 protein. The table shows approximately 28,000 distinct CDR3 sequences, with 12% occurring only once. V gene TRBV29-1 combines with J gene TRBJ2-2, with 7 nucleotides matching TRBD2. The sequence derives from an adult woman who had mild COVID-19 (a few samples of this study predate the infection). Cell type and time point are not known. What was sequenced was PBMCs or a T cell subset sorted from them (not recorded which). DNA for the CDR3: TGCAGCGTTCTCCCTGACGGGGGGACCGGGGAGCTGTTTTTT. It is translated as CSVLPDGGTGELFF.